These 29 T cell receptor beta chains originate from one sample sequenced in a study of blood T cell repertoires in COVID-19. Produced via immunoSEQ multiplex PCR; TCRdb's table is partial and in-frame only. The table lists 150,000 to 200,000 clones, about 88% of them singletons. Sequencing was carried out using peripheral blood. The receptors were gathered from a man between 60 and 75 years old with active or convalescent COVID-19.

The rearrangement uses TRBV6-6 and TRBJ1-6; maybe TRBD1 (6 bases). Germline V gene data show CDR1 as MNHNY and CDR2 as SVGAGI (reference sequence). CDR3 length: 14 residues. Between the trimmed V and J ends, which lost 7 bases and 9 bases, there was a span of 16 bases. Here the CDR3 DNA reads TGTGCCAGCACGGTAGGGGGATATCGTTCACCCCTCCACTTT. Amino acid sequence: CASTVGGYRSPLHF.

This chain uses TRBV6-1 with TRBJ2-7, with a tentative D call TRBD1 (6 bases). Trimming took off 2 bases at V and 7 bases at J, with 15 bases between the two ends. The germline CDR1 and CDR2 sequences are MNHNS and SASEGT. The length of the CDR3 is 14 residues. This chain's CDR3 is CASSESYRVREQYF. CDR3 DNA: TGTGCCAGCAGTGAAAGTTACAGGGTCCGTGAGCAGTACTTC.

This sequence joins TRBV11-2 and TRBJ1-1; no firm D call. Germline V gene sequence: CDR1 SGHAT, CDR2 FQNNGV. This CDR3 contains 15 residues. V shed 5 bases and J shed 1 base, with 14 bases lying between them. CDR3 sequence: CASSRPGFGNTEAFF. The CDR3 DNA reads TGTGCCAGCAGCCGACCGGGGTTCGGGAACACTGAAGCTTTCTTT.

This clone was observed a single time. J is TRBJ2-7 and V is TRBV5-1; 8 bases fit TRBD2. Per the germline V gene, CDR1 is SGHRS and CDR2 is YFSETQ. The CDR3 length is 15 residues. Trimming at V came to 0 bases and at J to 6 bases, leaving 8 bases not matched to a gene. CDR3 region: CASSLGAGGGGEQYF. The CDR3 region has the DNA TGCGCCAGCAGCTTGGGGGCGGGAGGTGGAGGCGAGCAGTACTTC.

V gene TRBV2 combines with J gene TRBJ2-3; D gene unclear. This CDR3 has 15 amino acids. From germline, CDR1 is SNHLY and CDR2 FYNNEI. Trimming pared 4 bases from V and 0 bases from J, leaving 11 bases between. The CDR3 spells CASSVAALSTDTQYF. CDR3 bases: TGTGCCAGCAGTGTGGCCGCCTTAAGCACAGATACGCAGTATTTT.

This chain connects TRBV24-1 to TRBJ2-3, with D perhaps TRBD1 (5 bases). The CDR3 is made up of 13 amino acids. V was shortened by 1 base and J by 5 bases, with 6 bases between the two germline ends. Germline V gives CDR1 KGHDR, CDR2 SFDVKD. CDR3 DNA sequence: TGTGCCACCAGTGATTTCAGGGTAGATACGCAGTATTTT. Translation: CATSDFRVDTQYF.

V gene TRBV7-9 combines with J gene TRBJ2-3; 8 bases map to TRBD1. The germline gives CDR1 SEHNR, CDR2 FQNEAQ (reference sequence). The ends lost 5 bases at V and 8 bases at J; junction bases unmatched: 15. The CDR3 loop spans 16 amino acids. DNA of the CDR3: TGTGCCAGCAGCCCTGACGGACAGGGACGATCGGGTACGCAGTATTTT. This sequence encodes CASSPDGQGRSGTQYF.

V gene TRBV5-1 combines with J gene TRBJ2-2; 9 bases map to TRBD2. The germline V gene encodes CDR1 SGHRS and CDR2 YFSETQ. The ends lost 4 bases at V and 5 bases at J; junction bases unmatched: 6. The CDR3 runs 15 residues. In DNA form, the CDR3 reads TGCGCCAGCAGCATGCTAGCGGGGAGTACCGGGGAGCTGTTTTTT. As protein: CASSMLAGSTGELFF.

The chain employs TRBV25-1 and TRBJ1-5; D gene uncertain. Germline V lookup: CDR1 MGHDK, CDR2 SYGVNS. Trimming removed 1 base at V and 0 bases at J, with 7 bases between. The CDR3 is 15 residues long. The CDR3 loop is CASSEFSGSNQPQHF. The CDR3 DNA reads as TGTGCCAGCAGTGAATTTAGCGGTAGCAATCAGCCCCAGCATTTT. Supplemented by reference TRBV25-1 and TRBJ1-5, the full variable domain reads EADIYQTPRYLVIGTGKKITLECSQTMGHDKMYWYQQDPGMELHLIHYSYGVNSTEKGDLSSESTVSRIRTEHFPLTLESARPSHTSQYLCASSEFSGSNQPQHFGDGTRLSIL.

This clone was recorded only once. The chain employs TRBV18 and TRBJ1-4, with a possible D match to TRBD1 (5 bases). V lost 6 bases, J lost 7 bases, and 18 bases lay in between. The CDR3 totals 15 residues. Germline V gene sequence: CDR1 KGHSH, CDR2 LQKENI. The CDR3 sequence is CASSPPGGTGEKLFF. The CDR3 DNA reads TGTGCCAGCTCCCCCCCCGGCGGGACGGGTGAAAAACTGTTTTTT.

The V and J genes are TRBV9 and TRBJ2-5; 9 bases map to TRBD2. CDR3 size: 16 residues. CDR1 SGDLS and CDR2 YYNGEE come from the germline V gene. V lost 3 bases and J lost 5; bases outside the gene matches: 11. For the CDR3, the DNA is TGTGCCAGCAGCGGTAGCGGGGGTGACCCGGCTGAGACCCAGTACTTC. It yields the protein CASSGSGGDPAETQYF. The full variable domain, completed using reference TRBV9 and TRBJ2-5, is DSGVTQTPKHLITATGQRVTLRCSPRSGDLSVYWYQQSLDQGLQFLIQYYNGEERAKGNILERFSAQQFPDLHSELNLSSLELGDSALYFCASSGSGGDPAETQYFGPGTRLLVL.

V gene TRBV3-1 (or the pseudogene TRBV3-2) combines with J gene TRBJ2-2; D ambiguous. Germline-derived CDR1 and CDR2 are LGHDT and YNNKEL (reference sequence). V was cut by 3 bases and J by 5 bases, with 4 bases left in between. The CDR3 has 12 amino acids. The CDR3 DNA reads TGTGCCAGCAGCCAGTATACCGGGGAGCTGTTTTTT. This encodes CASSQYTGELFF.

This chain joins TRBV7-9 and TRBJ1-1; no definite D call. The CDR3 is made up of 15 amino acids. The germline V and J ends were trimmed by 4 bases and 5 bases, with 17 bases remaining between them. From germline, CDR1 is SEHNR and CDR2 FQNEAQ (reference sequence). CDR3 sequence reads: CASSSNTARGTEAFF. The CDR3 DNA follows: TGTGCCAGCAGCTCGAACACGGCGCGGGGTACTGAAGCTTTCTTT.

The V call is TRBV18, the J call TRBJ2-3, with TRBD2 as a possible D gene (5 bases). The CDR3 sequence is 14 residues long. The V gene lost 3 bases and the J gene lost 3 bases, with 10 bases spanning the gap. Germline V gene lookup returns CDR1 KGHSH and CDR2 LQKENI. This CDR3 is CASSPSPGTDTQYF. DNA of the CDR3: TGTGCCAGCTCACCTTCGCCGGGGACAGATACGCAGTATTTT.

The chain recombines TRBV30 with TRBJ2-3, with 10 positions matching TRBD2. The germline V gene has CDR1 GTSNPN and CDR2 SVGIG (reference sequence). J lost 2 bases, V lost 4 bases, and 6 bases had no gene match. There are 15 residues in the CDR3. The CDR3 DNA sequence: TGTGCCTGGACCCCGGGACTAGCGATCACAGATACGCAGTATTTT. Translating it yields CAWTPGLAITDTQYF.

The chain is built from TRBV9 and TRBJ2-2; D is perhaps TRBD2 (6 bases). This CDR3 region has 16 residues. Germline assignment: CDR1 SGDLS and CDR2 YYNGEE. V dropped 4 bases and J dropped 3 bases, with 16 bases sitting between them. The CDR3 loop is CASSPQSGSYTGELFF. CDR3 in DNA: TGTGCCAGCAGCCCTCAATCCGGGAGTTACACCGGGGAGCTGTTTTTT. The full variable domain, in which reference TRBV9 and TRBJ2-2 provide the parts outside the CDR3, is DSGVTQTPKHLITATGQRVTLRCSPRSGDLSVYWYQQSLDQGLQFLIQYYNGEERAKGNILERFSAQQFPDLHSELNLSSLELGDSALYFCASSPQSGSYTGELFFGEGSRLTVL.

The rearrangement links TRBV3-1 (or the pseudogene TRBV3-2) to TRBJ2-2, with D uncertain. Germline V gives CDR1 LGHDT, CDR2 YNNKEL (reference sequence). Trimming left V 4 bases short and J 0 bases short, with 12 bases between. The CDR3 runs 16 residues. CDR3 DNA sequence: TGTGCCAGCAGCCCGCTGAGTACTCCGAACACCGGGGAGCTGTTTTTT. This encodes CASSPLSTPNTGELFF.

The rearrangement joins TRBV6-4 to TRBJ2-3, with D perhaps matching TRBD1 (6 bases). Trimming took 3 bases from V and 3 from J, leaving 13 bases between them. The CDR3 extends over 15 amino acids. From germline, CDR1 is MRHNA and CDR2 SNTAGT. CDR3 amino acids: CASSESGVITDTQYF. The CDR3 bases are TGTGCCAGCAGTGAGTCAGGGGTTATTACAGATACGCAGTATTTT.

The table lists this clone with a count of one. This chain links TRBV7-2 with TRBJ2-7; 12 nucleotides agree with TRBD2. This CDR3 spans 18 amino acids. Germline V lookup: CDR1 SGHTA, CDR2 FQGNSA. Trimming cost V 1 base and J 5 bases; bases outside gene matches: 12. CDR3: CASSLGLAGVAGSHEQYF. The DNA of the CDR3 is TGTGCCAGCAGCTTAGGACTAGCGGGAGTGGCTGGTTCCCACGAGCAGTACTTC.

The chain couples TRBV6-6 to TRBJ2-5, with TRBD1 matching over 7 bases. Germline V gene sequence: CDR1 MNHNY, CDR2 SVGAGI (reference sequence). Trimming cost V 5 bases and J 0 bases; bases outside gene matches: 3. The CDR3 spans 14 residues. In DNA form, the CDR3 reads TGTGCCAGCAGTAAGACAGGGCACCAAGAGACCCAGTACTTC. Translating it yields CASSKTGHQETQYF.

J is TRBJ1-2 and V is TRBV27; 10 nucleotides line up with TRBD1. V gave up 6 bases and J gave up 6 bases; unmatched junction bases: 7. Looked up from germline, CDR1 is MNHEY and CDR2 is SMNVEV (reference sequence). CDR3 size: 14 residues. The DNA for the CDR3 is TGTGCCAGCAGCCCCGGGACAGGGGAAAATGGCTACACCTTC. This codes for CASSPGTGENGYTF.

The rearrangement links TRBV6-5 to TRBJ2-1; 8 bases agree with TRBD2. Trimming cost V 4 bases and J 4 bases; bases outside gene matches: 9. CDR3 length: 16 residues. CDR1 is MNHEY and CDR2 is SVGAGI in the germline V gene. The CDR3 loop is CASSSKLAVVYNEQFF. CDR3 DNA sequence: TGTGCCAGCAGTTCGAAACTAGCGGTCGTTTACAATGAGCAGTTCTTC.

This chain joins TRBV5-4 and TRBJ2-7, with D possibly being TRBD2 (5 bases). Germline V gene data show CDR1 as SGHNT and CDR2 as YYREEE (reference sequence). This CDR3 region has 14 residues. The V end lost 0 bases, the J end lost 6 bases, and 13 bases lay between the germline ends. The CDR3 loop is CASSLGASLGEQYF. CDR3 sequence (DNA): TGTGCCAGCAGCTTGGGGGCTAGCCTGGGCGAGCAGTACTTC.

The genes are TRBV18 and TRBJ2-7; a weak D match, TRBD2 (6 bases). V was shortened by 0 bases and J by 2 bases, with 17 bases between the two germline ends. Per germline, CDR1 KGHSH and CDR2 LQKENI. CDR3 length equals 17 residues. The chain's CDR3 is CASSPPISGGVTYEQYF. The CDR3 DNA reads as TGTGCCAGCTCACCACCGATAAGTGGAGGGGTTACCTACGAGCAGTACTTC.

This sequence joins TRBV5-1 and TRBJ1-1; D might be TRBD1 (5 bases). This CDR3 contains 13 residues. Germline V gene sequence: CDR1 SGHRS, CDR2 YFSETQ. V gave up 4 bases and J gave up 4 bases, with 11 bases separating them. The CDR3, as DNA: TGCGCCAGCAGCGGAGCAGGGATCACTGAAGCTTTCTTT. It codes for CASSGAGITEAFF.

The CDR3 DNA is TGTGCCAGCAGCCCAGGGGGCGGGGAGACCCAGTACTTC. It yields the protein CASSPGGGETQYF. V and J are TRBV6-5 and TRBJ2-5; 8 positions match TRBD1. The CDR3 is 13 amino acids. The V gene end was trimmed by 6 bases and the J gene end by 5 bases; junction bases not matched to a gene: 5. The germline V gene encodes CDR1 MNHEY and CDR2 SVGAGI.

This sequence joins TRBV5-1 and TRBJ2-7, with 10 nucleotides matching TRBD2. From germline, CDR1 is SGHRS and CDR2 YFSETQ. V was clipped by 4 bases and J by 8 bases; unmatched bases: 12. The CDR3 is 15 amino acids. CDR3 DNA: TGCGCCAGCAGCCGCACTAGCGGGGATGTATCGAAGCAGTACTTC. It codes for CASSRTSGDVSKQYF.

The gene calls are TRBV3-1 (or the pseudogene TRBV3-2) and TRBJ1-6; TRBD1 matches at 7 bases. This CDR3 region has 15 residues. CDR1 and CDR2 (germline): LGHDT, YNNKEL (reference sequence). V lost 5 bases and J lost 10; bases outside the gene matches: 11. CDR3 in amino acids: CASSGAGQPISPLHF. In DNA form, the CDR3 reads TGTGCCAGCAGCGGCGCGGGACAGCCCATCTCACCCCTCCACTTT.

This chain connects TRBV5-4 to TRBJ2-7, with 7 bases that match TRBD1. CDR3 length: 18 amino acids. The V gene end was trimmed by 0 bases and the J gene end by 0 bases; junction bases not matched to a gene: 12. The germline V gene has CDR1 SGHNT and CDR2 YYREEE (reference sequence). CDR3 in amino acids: CASSLDPTTGLSSYEQYF. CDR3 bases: TGTGCCAGCAGCTTGGACCCCACGACAGGGTTGAGCTCCTACGAGCAGTACTTC.